These 32 T cell receptor beta chains were sequenced from one sample in a study of T-cell reconstitution after alpha-beta-depleted transplantation in children. Unique molecular identifiers featured in how the TCRbeta library was prepared. TCRdb itself ran the PCR reads through MiXCR, one entry per CDR3 protein. The data contain 640,000 or so distinct CDR3 sequences, 16% of them seen just once; the ten biggest clones take up around 0.96%. The sample here was PBMCs from the stem cell graft donor, taken from the stem cell graft. These receptor sequences come from a human donor who donated a stem cell graft to a child with acute myeloid leukemia.

This chain links TRBV4-3 with TRBJ1-2; D might be TRBD1 (6 bases). Trimming took off 1 base at V and 0 bases at J, with 9 bases between the two ends. This CDR3 has 15 amino acids. The germline CDR1 and CDR2 sequences are LGHNA and YSLEER. This chain's CDR3 is CASSQGQDPNYGYTF. CDR3 in DNA: TGCGCCAGCAGCCAAGGACAGGATCCTAACTATGGCTACACCTTC.

This clonotype has a handful of counts. This chain links TRBV7-7 with TRBJ2-1, with D tentatively TRBD2 (5 bases). With 5 bases removed from V and 8 bases from J, the gap between germline ends came to 16 bases. From germline, CDR1 is SSHAT and CDR2 FNYEAQ (reference sequence). This CDR3 is built from 14 residues. The CDR3 sequence is CASSPSWESDEQFF. CDR3 coding DNA: TGTGCCAGCAGCCCGTCCTGGGAGTCGGATGAGCAGTTCTTC. Based on the CDR3 plus reference TRBV7-7 and TRBJ2-1, the full variable domain is GAGVSQSPRYKVTKRGQDVTLRCDPISSHATLYWYQQALGQGPEFLTYFNYEAQPDKSGLPSDRFSAERPEGSISTLTIQRTEQRDSAMYRCASSPSWESDEQFFGPGTRLTVL.

In its sample, this clonotype was seen many times. CDR3 bases: TGTGCCAGCAGCGTAACAGGGACGACCTACGAGCAGTACGTC. Residues: CASSVTGTTYEQYV. The V gene is TRBV7-2, the J gene TRBJ2-7; possible D gene TRBD1, 6 bases. The CDR3 is 14 residues long. CDR1 is SGHTA, CDR2 FQGNSA, per germline. With 5 bases removed from V and 2 bases from J, the gap between germline ends came to 13 bases.

This chain connects TRBV28 to TRBJ2-4, with D perhaps matching TRBD1 (6 bases). Trimming cost V 5 bases and J 5 bases, with 13 bases left between them. Germline CDR1 reads MDHEN; CDR2 reads SYDVKM. The CDR3 spans 14 residues. This chain's CDR3 is CASSRGGSENIQYF. CDR3 bases: TGTGCCAGCAGTCGAGGGGGTAGCGAAAACATTCAGTACTTC.

V is TRBV3-1 and J is TRBJ2-7; no firm D call. Germline CDR1 LGHDT, CDR2 YNNKEL (reference sequence). CDR3 length equals 13 residues. V lost 4 bases to trimming and J lost 2 bases, with 9 bases between them. The CDR3 region is CASSRGETYEQYF. For the CDR3, the DNA is TGTGCCAGCAGCCGAGGAGAAACCTACGAGCAGTACTTC.

This clonotype was recorded many times. V and J are TRBV20-1 and TRBJ2-1, with a tentative D call TRBD2 (5 bases). The CDR3 is made up of 16 amino acids. Germline CDR1 and CDR2: DFQATT and SNEGSKA (reference sequence). Trimming took off 6 bases at V and 4 bases at J, with 22 bases between the two ends. The chain's CDR3 is CSATAPSGKSYNEQFF. For the CDR3, the DNA is TGCAGTGCCACGGCCCCATCGGGGAAGTCATACAATGAGCAGTTCTTC.

The J gene is TRBJ1-5, the V gene TRBV20-1; D may be TRBD1 (5 bases). The germline V gene has CDR1 DFQATT and CDR2 SNEGSKA (reference sequence). The CDR3 is 18 amino acids. V lost 0 bases and J lost 2, with 20 bases in between. For the CDR3, the DNA is TGCAGTGCTAGAGATTTGATCGGGGCCCGGGGAGGCAATCAGCCCCAGCATTTT. Its translation: CSARDLIGARGGNQPQHF.

This clonotype was seen many times. The chain's CDR3 is CATSREAEGAYEQYF. The DNA for the CDR3 is TGTGCCACCAGCAGAGAAGCGGAGGGTGCCTACGAGCAGTACTTC. This chain connects TRBV15 to TRBJ2-7; D might be TRBD2 (6 bases). This CDR3 region has 15 residues. The germline V gene encodes CDR1 LNHNV and CDR2 YYDKDF (reference sequence). Trimming shortened V by 0 bases and J by 2 bases, and 11 bases separated the two germline ends.

The rearrangement uses TRBV12-3 or TRBV12-4 and TRBJ2-4; 7 positions match TRBD1. This CDR3 is built from 15 residues. After removal of 5 bases from V and 7 bases from J, the junction contained 11 bases not matched to a gene. CDR3 residues: CASSTAGGMGNIQYF. CDR3 nucleotide sequence: TGTGCCAGCAGTACAGCAGGGGGAATGGGGAACATTCAGTACTTC.

This clonotype was observed at least ten times. The CDR3 nucleotides read TGTGCCAGCAGTTTCCGCGAATCGTACGAGCAGTACTTC. Amino acid sequence: CASSFRESYEQYF. J is TRBJ2-7 and V is TRBV12-3 or TRBV12-4; D unresolved. V dropped 3 bases and J dropped 4 bases, with 10 bases sitting between them. The CDR3 totals 13 residues.

This chain connects TRBV14 to TRBJ2-1, with 10 bases aligning to TRBD1. Germline V CDR1 and CDR2: SGHDN, FVKESK. This CDR3 has 15 amino acids. After removal of 1 base from V and 6 bases from J, the junction contained 3 bases not matched to a gene. The CDR3 protein is CASSQGQGAVNEQFF. The CDR3 bases are TGTGCCAGCAGCCAAGGACAGGGGGCGGTCAATGAGCAGTTCTTC.

There are a few counts of this clonotype. This chain uses TRBV4-3 with TRBJ2-3; 7 nucleotides line up with TRBD2. The ends lost 3 bases at V and 0 bases at J; junction bases unmatched: 3. This CDR3 has 15 amino acids. Per germline, CDR1 LGHNA and CDR2 YSLEER. CDR3 residues: CASSQDGGSTDTQYF. CDR3 in DNA: TGCGCCAGCAGCCAGGACGGGGGGAGCACAGATACGCAGTATTTT.

The chain recombines TRBV20-1 with TRBJ2-4; perhaps D is TRBD1 or TRBD2 (6 bases each). V dropped 1 base and J dropped 6 bases, with 22 bases sitting between them. The CDR3 is 17 amino acids. CDR1 is DFQATT, CDR2 SNEGSKA, per germline (reference sequence). CDR3 loop: CSARAGGRAIHRNIQYF. CDR3 in DNA: TGCAGTGCTAGAGCCGGGGGCCGCGCAATACACCGAAACATTCAGTACTTC.

This clonotype came up many times. This sequence joins TRBV7-9 and TRBJ1-1, with a weak D call TRBD1 (6 bases). The CDR3 has 12 residues. The germline V gene has CDR1 SEHNR and CDR2 FQNEAQ (reference sequence). V was clipped by 6 bases and J by 5 bases, with 10 bases between them. CDR3 in DNA: TGTGCCAGCAGTTCCCAGGGGACTGAAGCTTTCTTT. Its protein product is CASSSQGTEAFF.

This clonotype was detected a few times. The V and J genes are TRBV18 and TRBJ2-5; D gene uncertain. Germline assignment: CDR1 KGHSH and CDR2 LQKENI. V shed 0 bases and J shed 5 bases, with 13 bases lying between them. CDR3 length: 15 residues. For the CDR3, the DNA is TGTGCCAGCTCACCACCGACAAGGCCGTCGGAGACCCAGTACTTC. Amino acids: CASSPPTRPSETQYF.

Comments on this clonotype: Germline and junction disagree at one end, which may indicate a read error. The chain couples TRBV7-2 to TRBJ1-1, with D tentatively TRBD1 (5 bases). CDR1 and CDR2 from the germline V gene are SGHTA and FQGNSA. The CDR3 spans 9 residues. The CDR3 DNA is TGTGCCAGCAGCACCGGGGGGTCATTT. Translation gives CASSTGGSF.

This clonotype came up many times. This chain connects TRBV11-2 to TRBJ2-7, with D perhaps TRBD1 or TRBD2 (6 bases each). CDR1 is SGHAT and CDR2 is FQNNGV in the germline V gene. The CDR3 totals 13 residues. Trimming cost V 3 bases and J 6 bases, with 12 bases left between them. The CDR3 DNA reads TGTGCCAGCAGCTTCAGCGGAGGGGGCGAGCAGTACGTC. Its protein is CASSFSGGGEQYV.

This clonotype has at least ten counts. V is TRBV7-8 and J is TRBJ1-2; no firm D call. The V gene lost 2 bases and the J gene lost 7 bases, with 8 bases spanning the gap. The CDR3 runs to 12 residues. Germline values: CDR1 SGHVS, CDR2 FQNEAQ. CDR3 in amino acids: CASSLMGAGYTF. The CDR3 nucleotides read TGTGCCAGCAGCTTAATGGGAGCTGGCTACACCTTC.

This clonotype was picked up many times. The chain employs TRBV12-3 or TRBV12-4 and TRBJ2-2, with D tentatively TRBD1 (5 bases). This CDR3 is built from 13 residues. Between the trimmed V and J ends, which lost 7 bases and 6 bases, there was a span of 12 bases. CDR3 protein: CASNSDTAGELFF. The DNA of the CDR3 is TGTGCCAGCAACTCGGACACGGCCGGGGAGCTGTTTTTT.

This clonotype was detected many times. The rearrangement joins TRBV20-1 to TRBJ1-5; the D is unclear. The germline V gene has CDR1 DFQATT and CDR2 SNEGSKA (reference sequence). CDR3 length: 12 amino acids. V lost 4 bases, J lost 4 bases, and 8 bases lay in between. CDR3 loop: CSANMGNQPQHF. In nucleotides, the CDR3 is TGCAGTGCTAACATGGGGAATCAGCCCCAGCATTTT.

The chain has TRBV20-1 and TRBJ2-2, with 9 bases that match TRBD2. The germline V gene encodes CDR1 DFQATT and CDR2 SNEGSKA (reference sequence). The CDR3 is 15 residues long. Trimming took 6 bases from V and 0 from J; bases not matched to a gene: 5. CDR3 sequence reads: CSARLAAANTGELFF. DNA for the CDR3: TGCAGTGCCCGACTAGCGGCTGCGAACACCGGGGAGCTGTTTTTT.

This clonotype was found many times. The chain uses TRBV20-1 and TRBJ1-3; D uncertain. Trimming removed 3 bases from V and 0 bases from J, with 9 bases in between. The CDR3 covers 14 residues. CDR1 is DFQATT, CDR2 SNEGSKA, per germline (reference sequence). CDR3 protein: CSASSRVSGNTIYF. The DNA for the CDR3 is TGCAGTGCTAGTTCCCGTGTCTCTGGAAACACCATATATTTT.

The V gene is TRBV25-1, the J gene TRBJ1-3; D not certain. Germline-derived CDR1 and CDR2 are MGHDK and SYGVNS. This CDR3 is 16 amino acids long. Trimming pared 3 bases from V and 0 bases from J, leaving 12 bases between. CDR3 protein: CASSDNIGSSGNTIYF. CDR3 sequence (DNA): TGTGCCAGCAGTGATAATATCGGGAGCTCTGGAAACACCATATATTTT. Together with reference TRBV25-1 and TRBJ1-3, the CDR3 gives the full variable domain: EADIYQTPRYLVIGTGKKITLECSQTMGHDKMYWYQQDPGMELHLIHYSYGVNSTEKGDLSSESTVSRIRTEHFPLTLESARPSHTSQYLCASSDNIGSSGNTIYFGEGSWLTVV.

V usage is TRBV5-1 and J usage is TRBJ2-6; D may be TRBD1 (5 bases). The germline gives CDR1 SGHRS, CDR2 YFSETQ. The germline V and J ends were trimmed by 4 bases and 0 bases, with 11 bases remaining between them. The CDR3 has 16 residues. The CDR3 DNA follows: TGCGCCAGCAGCCTGACAGTCCTCTCTGGGGCCAACGTCCTGACTTTC. This sequence encodes CASSLTVLSGANVLTF.

Many counts were recorded for this clonotype. Written as DNA, the CDR3 is TGTGCCAGCATCGGAGGGGGTTACAATGAGCAGTTCTTC. Translated, it gives CASIGGGYNEQFF. The chain recombines TRBV7-2 with TRBJ2-1; D may correspond to TRBD1 or TRBD2 (6 bases each). Germline V gene sequence: CDR1 SGHTA, CDR2 FQGNSA. The V end was cut by 7 bases, the J end by 4 bases, with 11 bases between. CDR3 size: 13 residues.

The rearrangement joins TRBV7-2 to TRBJ2-1, with a possible D match to TRBD1 (5 bases). V lost 4 bases, J lost 0 bases, and 28 bases lay in between. The CDR3 covers 21 residues. Looked up from germline, CDR1 is SGHTA and CDR2 is FQGNSA. The CDR3 bases are TGTGCCAGCAGCTACCCAACCAGGGCCGCAGAAGGTAAGAGCTCCTACAATGAGCAGTTCTTC. It is translated as CASSYPTRAAEGKSSYNEQFF.

The chain employs TRBV7-9 and TRBJ1-4; D remains ambiguous. The CDR3 loop spans 14 amino acids. The germline gives CDR1 SEHNR, CDR2 FQNEAQ (reference sequence). V lost 5 bases to trimming and J lost 10 bases, with 17 bases between them. The CDR3 DNA reads as TGTGCCAGCAGCCGTCCCGACCGGTTGGCAAAACTGTTTTTT. Amino acids: CASSRPDRLAKLFF.

This sequence joins TRBV6-1 and TRBJ1-3; the match to TRBD1 covers 9 bases. The length of the CDR3 is 15 residues. The germline CDR1 and CDR2 sequences are MNHNS and SASEGT. V lost 6 bases, J lost 3 bases, and 6 bases stayed unmatched. CDR3 nucleotide sequence: TGTGCCAGCAGACGGACAGGGGAGAGTGGAAACACCATATATTTT. This translates into CASRRTGESGNTIYF.

There are a few counts of this clonotype. V gene TRBV7-8 combines with J gene TRBJ1-5, with D tentatively TRBD1 (6 bases). The V end was cut by 5 bases, the J end by 0 bases, with 14 bases between. Germline V CDR1 and CDR2: SGHVS, FQNEAQ. The CDR3 covers 16 residues. CDR3: CASSHQGGDSNQPQHF. The CDR3 coding sequence is TGTGCCAGCAGCCACCAAGGGGGGGATAGCAATCAGCCCCAGCATTTT.

The sample holds many counts of this clonotype. CDR3 in amino acids: CASSGTLSNQPQHF. CDR3 in DNA: TGTGCCAGCAGCGGGACTCTTAGCAATCAGCCCCAGCATTTT. The chain employs TRBV12-3 or TRBV12-4 and TRBJ1-5; TRBD1 might be the D (5 bases). V was pared by 6 bases and J by 0 bases, with 9 bases between. This CDR3 is built from 14 residues.

In this sample, this clonotype turned up many times. J is TRBJ2-3 and V is TRBV5-5, with D possibly matching TRBD2 (6 bases). The germline gives CDR1 SGHKS, CDR2 YYEKEE (reference sequence). Trimming shortened V by 0 bases and J by 2 bases, and 10 bases separated the two germline ends. The CDR3 length is 15 residues. The CDR3 DNA is TGTGCCAGCAGCTTGGCCCGGCGGGACACAGATACGCAGTATTTT. Translated: CASSLARRDTDTQYF.

In this sample, this clonotype turned up many times. This chain links TRBV5-1 with TRBJ1-1; TRBD1 matches at 9 bases. Per the germline V gene, CDR1 is SGHRS and CDR2 is YFSETQ. V trimming: 4 bases; J trimming: 2 bases; junction bases outside the gene matches: 3. The CDR3 length is 14 residues. The CDR3 spells CASSPGQGNTEAFF. Written as DNA, the CDR3 is TGCGCCAGCAGCCCGGGACAGGGTAACACTGAAGCTTTCTTT.